A selection of T cell receptor beta chains follows, all from one sample in a study of CXCR3-negative and CXCR3-positive naive CD8 T cells. For each CDR3 protein, TCRdb gives one entry from its re-call of the 5' RACE reads, without DNA. This sample's table has about 57,000 distinct CDR3 sequences. Sequencing was carried out using naive CXCR3+ CD8+ T cells from blood. The origin of the receptors is a human donor in good health. Some clones in this sample may be carry-over from other donors' samples. The CDR3 runs from the conserved cysteine through the conserved F or W. Fields, in order: J gene, CDR3 length, V gene, CDR3 protein.

J gene: TRBJ1-1; CDR3 length: 15; V gene: TRBV25-1; CDR3 protein: CASSPRLREDTEAFF
J gene: TRBJ2-7; CDR3 length: 13; V gene: TRBV20-1; CDR3 protein: CSARTPVAYEQYF
J gene: TRBJ2-1; CDR3 length: 14; V gene: TRBV20-1; CDR3 protein: CSARQRGNGNEQFF
J gene: TRBJ2-1; CDR3 length: 15; V gene: TRBV4-3; CDR3 protein: CASSQGQGEVNEQFF
J gene: TRBJ2-1; CDR3 length: 15; V gene: TRBV6-5; CDR3 protein: CASSYWQGSYNEQFF
J gene: TRBJ2-3; CDR3 length: 17; V gene: TRBV19; CDR3 protein: CASSSLRTETSTDTQYF
J gene: TRBJ1-3; CDR3 length: 16; V gene: TRBV5-1; CDR3 protein: CASSLSDRSSGNTIYF
J gene: TRBJ2-2; CDR3 length: 14; V gene: TRBV12-3/TRBV12-4; CDR3 protein: CASRVAGASGELFF
J gene: TRBJ1-2; CDR3 length: 15; V gene: TRBV4-1; CDR3 protein: CASSHLQGTNYGYTF
J gene: TRBJ1-2; CDR3 length: 13; V gene: TRBV5-6; CDR3 protein: CASSRGQNYGYTF